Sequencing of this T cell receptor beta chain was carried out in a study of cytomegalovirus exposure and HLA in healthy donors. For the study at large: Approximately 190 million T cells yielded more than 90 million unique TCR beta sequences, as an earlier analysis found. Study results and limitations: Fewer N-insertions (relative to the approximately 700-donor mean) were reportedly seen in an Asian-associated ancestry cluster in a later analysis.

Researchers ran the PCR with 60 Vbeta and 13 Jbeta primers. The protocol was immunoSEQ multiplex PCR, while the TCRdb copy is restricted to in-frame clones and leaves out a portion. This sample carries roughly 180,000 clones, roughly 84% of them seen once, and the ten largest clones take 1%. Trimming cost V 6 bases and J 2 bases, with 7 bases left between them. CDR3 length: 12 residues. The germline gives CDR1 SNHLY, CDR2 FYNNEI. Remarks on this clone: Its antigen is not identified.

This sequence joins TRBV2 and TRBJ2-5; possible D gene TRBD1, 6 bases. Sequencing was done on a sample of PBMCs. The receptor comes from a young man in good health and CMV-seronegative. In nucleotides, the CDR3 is TGTGCCAGCAGCGACAGGCAAGAGACCCAGTACTTC. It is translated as CASSDRQETQYF.